The 25 T cell receptor beta chains below come from one sample, sequenced in a study of CD8+ T cells in alopecia areata. Reverse transcription of extracted RNA yielded cDNA, which provided the sequencing template. Profiling relied on immunoSEQ multiplex PCR, and the TCRdb table lists in-frame clones only, not all of them. The table has fewer than 200,000 clones, 65% to 75% seen once. Source: CD8+ T cells sorted from blood, taken at week 0. Receptor source: a human donor with alopecia areata.

The chain uses TRBV4-2 and TRBJ1-4; TRBD1 matches at 7 bases. Germline loops: CDR1 LGHNA, CDR2 YNFKEQ. This CDR3 spans 15 amino acids. After removal of 3 bases from V and 8 bases from J, the junction contained 9 bases not matched to a gene. The CDR3 reads CASSHRGSLEEKLFF. CDR3 DNA sequence: TGTGCCAGCAGCCACAGGGGGTCTCTTGAGGAAAAACTGTTTTTT.

The chain carries TRBV19 and TRBJ2-7; 12 positions match TRBD2. After removal of 3 bases from V and 6 bases from J, the junction contained 3 bases not matched to a gene. The CDR3 is made up of 14 amino acids. Germline CDR1 reads LNHDA; CDR2 reads SQIVND (reference sequence). CDR3 residues: CASSMTSGGSEQYF. In DNA form, the CDR3 reads TGTGCCAGTAGTATGACTAGCGGGGGCAGCGAGCAGTACTTC. The full variable domain, in which reference TRBV19 and TRBJ2-7 provide the parts outside the CDR3, is DGGITQSPKYLFRKEGQNVTLSCEQNLNHDAMYWYRQDPGQGLRLIYYSQIVNDFQKGDIAEGYSVSREKKESFPLTVTSAQKNPTAFYLCASSMTSGGSEQYFGPGTRLTVT.

As to this clone: This sample includes further DNA sequences coding for the same CDR3. J is TRBJ2-3 and V is TRBV6-1; 14 nucleotides match TRBD2. Germline V gives CDR1 MNHNS, CDR2 SASEGT. Trimming cost V 3 bases and J 3 bases; bases outside gene matches: 2. This CDR3 comprises 16 residues. The CDR3 protein is CASSDGTSGGTDTQYF. CDR3 nucleotide sequence: TGTGCCAGCAGTGACGGGACTAGCGGGGGTACAGATACGCAGTATTTT.

The table lists this clone with a few counts. The chain has TRBV7-2 and TRBJ2-7; the D is unclear. CDR3 length: 12 residues. The ends were cut back, 5 bases at V and 8 bases at J, with 13 bases in the middle. CDR1 and CDR2 (germline): SGHTA, FQGNSA. This CDR3 is CASSPATAKQYF. The DNA for the CDR3 is TGTGCCAGCAGCCCCGCGACCGCCAAGCAGTACTTC.

This clone has just a few counts. This chain links TRBV7-9 with TRBJ2-4; no clear D gene. The CDR3 consists of 16 residues. The V end was cut by 1 base, the J end by 0 bases, with 10 bases between. CDR1 is SEHNR, CDR2 FQNEAQ, per germline (reference sequence). In DNA form, the CDR3 reads TGTGCCAGCAGCTTAGGTAGCCCCCTAGCCAAAAACATTCAGTACTTC. It translates to CASSLGSPLAKNIQYF. The variable domain in full, completed from reference TRBV7-9 and TRBJ2-4, reads DTGVSQNPRHKITKRGQNVTFRCDPISEHNRLYWYRQTLGQGPEFLTYFQNEAQLEKSRLLSDRFSAERPKGSFSTLEIQRTEQGDSAMYLCASSLGSPLAKNIQYFGAGTRLSVL.

This chain joins TRBV7-6 and TRBJ2-3, with 10 bases lining up with TRBD2. The germline CDR1 and CDR2 sequences are SGHVS and FNYEAQ. The trim removed 1 base at V and 0 bases at J, leaving 7 bases unmatched. This CDR3 has 18 amino acids. The CDR3 sequence: CASSLVVLAGASTDTQYF. The CDR3 DNA reads TGTGCCAGCAGCTTAGTTGTTCTAGCGGGGGCTAGCACAGATACGCAGTATTTT.

This clone was detected only a few times. V and J are TRBV10-3 and TRBJ2-5, with no clear D. Trimming pared 0 bases from V and 3 bases from J, leaving 5 bases between. CDR3 length equals 13 residues. Germline assignment: CDR1 ENHRY and CDR2 SYGVKD. CDR3 sequence (DNA): TGTGCCATCAGTGAGTCCAGAGAAGAGACCCAGTACTTC. Residues: CAISESREETQYF.

This clone was observed a few times. The chain joins TRBV10-3 to TRBJ2-5; D may be TRBD1 or TRBD2 (5 bases each). V lost 3 bases and J lost 3, with 11 bases in between. Germline assignment: CDR1 ENHRY and CDR2 SYGVKD. This CDR3 has 14 amino acids. The CDR3 coding sequence is TGTGCCATCAGTGAATGGGGACCAGAAGAGACCCAGTACTTC. This gives the protein CAISEWGPEETQYF.

The sample holds a few counts of this clone. The chain employs TRBV6-5 and TRBJ1-2; D gene ambiguous. CDR3 length: 13 residues. Germline CDR1 and CDR2: MNHEY and SVGAGI. V was clipped by 7 bases and J by 3 bases, with 12 bases between them. The CDR3: CASTTREDYGYTF. The CDR3, as DNA: TGTGCCAGCACAACAAGGGAAGACTATGGCTACACCTTC.

The CDR3 sequence: CASSFRRGGRETQYF. CDR3 DNA sequence: TGTGCCAGCAGCTTCCGGCGGGGGGGCCGAGAGACCCAGTACTTC. The chain uses TRBV7-2 and TRBJ2-5; TRBD2 matches at 9 bases. Per the germline V gene, CDR1 is SGHTA and CDR2 is FQGNSA. This CDR3 comprises 15 residues. The V and J ends lost 3 bases and 4 bases, in that order; junction bases with no gene match: 6.

The chain couples TRBV27 to TRBJ2-1, with 7 nucleotides matching TRBD1. This CDR3 spans 13 amino acids. The germline V gene has CDR1 MNHEY and CDR2 SMNVEV (reference sequence). The ends lost 5 bases at V and 9 bases at J; junction bases unmatched: 7. CDR3 sequence: CASSGDRDPEQFF. The DNA of the CDR3 is TGTGCCAGCAGTGGCGACAGGGATCCTGAGCAGTTCTTC.

This chain uses TRBV6-1 with TRBJ2-3, with TRBD2 as a possible D gene (5 bases). V lost 1 base and J 0 bases, leaving 8 bases between the germline ends. This CDR3 has 15 residues. The germline CDR1 and CDR2 sequences are MNHNS and SASEGT. The CDR3 DNA follows: TGTGCCAGCAGTGAAGAGCTAGCTAGCACAGATACGCAGTATTTT. Protein sequence: CASSEELASTDTQYF.

For this clone: Within the sample, other DNA sequences also encode this same CDR3. The chain recombines TRBV29-1 with TRBJ2-1; TRBD1 or TRBD2 may be the D gene (6 bases each). The germline V gene has CDR1 SQVTM and CDR2 ANQGSEA. The CDR3 has 13 residues. Trimming stripped 4 bases from V and 4 bases from J, with 11 bases between. In DNA form, the CDR3 reads TGCAGCGTTGTTGGGGGGCCTTACAATGAGCAGTTCTTC. Its translation: CSVVGGPYNEQFF.

This CDR3 reads CASSPGPRQPQHF. As DNA, the CDR3 is TGTGCCAGCAGCCCGGGACCTAGACAGCCCCAGCATTTT. J is TRBJ1-5 and V is TRBV14; weak D call: TRBD1 (5 bases). CDR1 is SGHDN and CDR2 is FVKESK in the germline V gene. V lost 4 bases to trimming and J lost 7 bases, with 11 bases between them. The CDR3 totals 13 residues.

A single count supports this clone. The chain recombines TRBV5-7 with TRBJ1-1, with no clear D. TRBV5-7 falls under the ORF class, with uncertain function. Deletions cut 3 bases from V and 4 bases from J, with 10 bases between. The CDR3 has 13 amino acids. CDR3 sequence: CASSSRVRTEAFF. CDR3 nucleotides: TGTGCCAGCAGCTCAAGGGTCCGCACTGAAGCTTTCTTT.

The chain is built from TRBV30 and TRBJ1-4; D gene ambiguous. V lost 0 bases, J lost 0 bases, and 5 bases lay in between. CDR3 size: 14 residues. CDR1 GTSNPN and CDR2 SVGIG come from the germline V gene (reference sequence). For the CDR3, the DNA is TGTGCCTGGAGTGTGGATGCAACTAATGAAAAACTGTTTTTT. Amino acids: CAWSVDATNEKLFF.

This clone turned up a few times. The chain employs TRBV12-5 and TRBJ2-1; D is possibly TRBD1 or TRBD2 (5 bases each). V lost 3 bases to trimming and J lost 7 bases, with 28 bases between them. Germline CDR1 LGHNT, CDR2 FRNRAP. The CDR3 extends over 19 amino acids. In DNA form, the CDR3 reads TGTGCTAGTGGTTTACTAAGAAGCTCCGGGACCCCCTCGGGAAATGAGCAGTTCTTC. This encodes CASGLLRSSGTPSGNEQFF. The full variable domain, completed using reference TRBV12-5 and TRBJ2-1, is DARVTQTPRHKVTEMGQEVTMRCQPILGHNTVFWYRQTMMQGLELLAYFRNRAPLDDSGMPKDRFSAEMPDATLATLKIQPSEPRDSAVYFCASGLLRSSGTPSGNEQFFGPGTRLTVL.

This chain uses TRBV5-6 with TRBJ1-1, with 8 bases fitting TRBD1. Germline-derived CDR1 and CDR2 are SGHDT and YYEEEE. Losses at the gene ends were 0 bases for V and 3 bases for J; bases not matched to a gene: 1. The CDR3 is 14 residues long. CDR3 sequence: CASSLGTGYTEAFF. CDR3 in DNA: TGTGCCAGCAGCTTGGGGACAGGGTACACTGAAGCTTTCTTT.

The chain combines TRBV4-1 with TRBJ1-5, with 7 bases fitting TRBD1. The CDR3 spans 19 residues. Trimming took 3 bases from V and 2 from J; bases not matched to a gene: 16. Germline CDR1 MGHRA, CDR2 YSYEKL. The DNA for the CDR3 is TGCGCCAGCAGCCAGGCCCCCGTACGACAGGGTCGGGGCAATCAGCCCCAGCATTTT. Translation: CASSQAPVRQGRGNQPQHF.

This chain uses TRBV27 with TRBJ2-2, with a weak D call TRBD1 (6 bases). Germline V lookup: CDR1 MNHEY, CDR2 SMNVEV (reference sequence). V was shortened by 2 bases and J by 4 bases, with 8 bases between the two germline ends. CDR3 length: 14 residues. CDR3 protein: CASSLSRGTGELFF. The CDR3 bases are TGTGCCAGCAGTTTAAGCAGGGGCACCGGGGAGCTGTTTTTT.

This clone was detected only a few times. J is TRBJ1-1 and V is TRBV7-9, with unresolved D. There are 12 residues in the CDR3. Trimming pared 4 bases from V and 6 bases from J, leaving 9 bases between. Germline assignment: CDR1 SEHNR and CDR2 FQNEAQ (reference sequence). The CDR3 DNA reads TGTGCCAGCAGCTACCAGGATCCTGAAGCTTTCTTT. Translation gives CASSYQDPEAFF.

The gene calls are TRBV7-9 and TRBJ2-7, with 7 bases aligning to TRBD1. This CDR3 contains 13 residues. V was pared by 5 bases and J by 5 bases, with 6 bases of the junction left unmatched. Per the germline V gene, CDR1 is SEHNR and CDR2 is FQNEAQ (reference sequence). CDR3 nucleotide sequence: TGTGCCAGCAGCACGAATCAGGGGGACGAGCAGTACTTC. Protein: CASSTNQGDEQYF.

The J gene is TRBJ1-2, the V gene TRBV15, with D uncertain. Trimming removed 0 bases at V and 8 bases at J, with 16 bases between. CDR1 and CDR2 (germline): LNHNV, YYDKDF (reference sequence). This CDR3 is 15 amino acids long. CDR3 sequence reads: CATSRDRLVGRGYTF. CDR3 DNA: TGTGCCACCAGCAGAGATCGCTTAGTAGGGAGAGGCTACACCTTC.

The chain is built from TRBV11-1 and TRBJ2-5; D is perhaps TRBD1 (6 bases). The CDR3 contains 15 residues. Germline V CDR1 and CDR2: SGHAT, FQDESV (reference sequence). V was shortened by 8 bases and J by 2 bases, with 18 bases between the two germline ends. The CDR3 nucleotides are TGTGCCAGCGCGAAAGCGACAGGAAGACAAGAGACCCAGTACTTC. Protein: CASAKATGRQETQYF.

The chain links TRBV27 to TRBJ1-3; D is possibly TRBD1 (5 bases). V gave up 5 bases and J gave up 4 bases, with 21 bases separating them. This CDR3 is built from 17 residues. Looked up from germline, CDR1 is MNHEY and CDR2 is SMNVEV (reference sequence). The CDR3 spells CASSAYPGGGVGNTIYF. DNA for the CDR3: TGTGCCAGCAGTGCCTACCCAGGAGGAGGGGTGGGAAACACCATATATTTT.